Listed here is a single TCR beta chain. Its cognate antigen is unknown. The entry originates in a study of radiation and T cells in renal cell carcinoma. As for the study in general: Nephrectomy followed 15 Gy stereotactic body radiation by 4 weeks. Whole-study results and caveats: In blood, top tumor clones expanded by 2 weeks, shrinking by 4. No pretreatment tumor biopsies were available for baseline clonotypes.

The time point denotes: blood 2 weeks post-SBRT. Regarding treatment: 15 Gy SBRT to primary tumor, nephrectomy 4 weeks later. Radiation-treated patients gave blood at baseline, week 2 and week 4. Germline CDR1 reads SEHNR; CDR2 reads FQNEAQ (reference sequence). V was pared by 5 bases and J by 1 base, with 8 bases between. The CDR3 runs to 13 residues. Profiled with immunoSEQ multiplex PCR; TCRdb holds only in-frame clones, not every one. Of about 130,000 clones detected, 85% to 90% appear once; the ten largest clones hold 4.5% to 7.5%. Sequencing was performed on blood, taken from a patient whose treatment included radiotherapy and nephrectomy. This TCR came from a woman in her 70s with renal cell carcinoma. The chain couples TRBV7-9 to TRBJ2-5; weak D call: TRBD1 (5 bases). The CDR3 nucleotides are TGTGCCAGCAGCGGCAGGGCCCAAGAGACCCAGTACTTC. It translates to CASSGRAQETQYF.